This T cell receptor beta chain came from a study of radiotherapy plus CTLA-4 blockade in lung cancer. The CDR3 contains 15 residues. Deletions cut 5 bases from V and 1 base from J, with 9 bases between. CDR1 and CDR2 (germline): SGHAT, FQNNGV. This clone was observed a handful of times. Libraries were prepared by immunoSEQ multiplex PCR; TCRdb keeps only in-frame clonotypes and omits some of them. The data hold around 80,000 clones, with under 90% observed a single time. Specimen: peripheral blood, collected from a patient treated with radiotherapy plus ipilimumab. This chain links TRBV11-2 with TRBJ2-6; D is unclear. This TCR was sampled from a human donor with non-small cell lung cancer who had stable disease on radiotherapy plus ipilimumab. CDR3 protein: CASSLVWSGANVLTF. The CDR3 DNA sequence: TGTGCCAGCAGCCTAGTATGGTCTGGGGCCAACGTCCTGACTTTC.